The rows below give T cell receptor beta chains drawn from one sample of a study of blood T cell repertoires in COVID-19. Assay used: immunoSEQ multiplex PCR; TCRdb lists only in-frame clones, some missing. The table records approximately 130,000 clones, more than 65% of them present only once. Specimen: peripheral blood. The receptors originated from a woman in her 70s with acute or convalescent COVID-19. The CDR3 runs from the conserved cysteine through the conserved F or W. The order of the fields is D gene, V gene, clone size, J gene, CDR3 protein, CDR3 DNA. The D gene is left open where the match is weak. Clone size is given for some rows only: seen once, a few or many times, or a class if the clone is expanded.

TRBD2	TRBV4-2	.	TRBJ2-3	CASSQESGGLGTDTQYF	TGTGCCAGCAGCCAAGAATCGGGAGGGCTTGGCACAGATACGCAGTATTTT
TRBD2	TRBV5-1	.	TRBJ2-2	CASSLATSGNTGELFF	TGCGCCAGCAGCTTGGCGACTAGCGGGAACACCGGGGAGCTGTTTTTT
.	TRBV4-2	.	TRBJ1-1	CASSQNSLGDTEAFF	TGTGCCAGCAGCCAGAACTCCCTAGGGGACACTGAAGCTTTCTTT
.	TRBV14	once	TRBJ2-2	CASSLRQANTGELFF	TGTGCCAGCAGCCTACGACAAGCGAACACCGGGGAGCTGTTTTTT
.	TRBV10-3	few	TRBJ1-1	CAISGAARGAEAFF	TGTGCCATCAGCGGGGCGGCCAGGGGCGCTGAAGCTTTCTTT
TRBD1	TRBV6-5	.	TRBJ2-7	CASRGGQEFTYEQYF	TGTGCCAGCAGAGGTGGACAGGAGTTCACCTACGAGCAGTACTTC
TRBD2	TRBV12-3/TRBV12-4	few	TRBJ2-7	CASSFGLAGEQYF	TGTGCCAGCAGTTTTGGACTAGCTGGCGAGCAGTACTTC
TRBD2	TRBV19	.	TRBJ2-7	CASSIYGGSHSYEQYF	TGTGCCAGTAGTATATACGGCGGGAGCCACTCCTACGAGCAGTACTTC
TRBD1	TRBV30	few	TRBJ2-7	CAWDRGKNSGEQYF	TGTGCCTGGGACAGGGGAAAGAACTCGGGCGAGCAGTACTTC
.	TRBV5-1	.	TRBJ2-5	CASSSGSVYQETQYF	TGCGCCAGCAGCTCAGGCTCCGTGTACCAAGAGACCCAGTACTTC
TRBD1	TRBV28	.	TRBJ2-3	CASSSPGTVADTQYF	TGTGCCAGCAGTTCACCCGGGACAGTGGCAGATACGCAGTATTTT
TRBD1	TRBV28	.	TRBJ1-1	CASSLWGQLLSTEAFF	TGTGCCAGCAGTTTATGGGGACAGCTGCTGAGCACTGAAGCTTTCTTT
.	TRBV5-1	many	TRBJ2-1	CASSAGGLPPYNEQFF	TGCGCCAGCAGCGCTGGGGGACTGCCTCCCTACAATGAGCAGTTCTTC
.	TRBV6-5	few	TRBJ1-3	CAAQVDRSSGNTIYF	TGTGCCGCCCAAGTTGACAGGTCCTCTGGAAACACCATATATTTT
.	TRBV6-6	large	TRBJ2-7	CASSYSTATYEQYF	TGTGCCAGCAGTTACTCCACAGCTACCTACGAGCAGTACTTC
.	TRBV7-2	.	TRBJ1-4	CASSLAGHRREKLFF	TGTGCCAGCAGCTTAGCGGGACACCGCCGGGAAAAACTGTTTTTT
TRBD1	TRBV5-1	few	TRBJ1-1	CASSATGGQGTEAFF	TGCGCCAGCAGCGCGACAGGGGGCCAGGGTACTGAAGCTTTCTTT
TRBD1	TRBV19	.	TRBJ2-7	CASSPGAGGAYEQYF	TGTGCCAGTAGTCCCGGGGCAGGGGGCGCTTACGAGCAGTACTTC
.	TRBV5-4	.	TRBJ1-2	CASTPDGSYGYTF	TGTGCCAGCACGCCCGACGGGAGCTATGGCTACACCTTC
.	TRBV6-2/TRBV6-3	.	TRBJ2-7	CASSPSPYEQYF	TGTGCCAGCAGCCCTTCTCCCTACGAGCAGTACTTC
TRBD1	TRBV30	.	TRBJ1-5	CAWSAGQGNQPQHF	TGTGCCTGGAGCGCGGGACAGGGCAATCAGCCCCAGCATTTT
.	TRBV5-1	.	TRBJ1-4	CASSSGWTDDEKLFF	TGCGCCAGCAGCTCCGGATGGACAGACGACGAAAAACTGTTTTTT
TRBD2	TRBV6-2/TRBV6-3	.	TRBJ2-2	CASSYYRTSGGLNTGELFF	TGTGCCAGCAGTTACTACCGGACTAGCGGGGGCCTGAACACCGGGGAGCTGTTTTTT
TRBD1	TRBV9	.	TRBJ2-7	CASTPGQGADEQYF	TGTGCCAGCACCCCAGGACAGGGGGCGGACGAGCAGTACTTC
TRBD1	TRBV27	.	TRBJ1-2	CASSPWTGGYGYTF	TGTGCCAGCAGCCCATGGACAGGGGGATATGGCTACACCTTC
TRBD1	TRBV9	.	TRBJ2-2	CASSVPGQGSAGELFF	TGTGCCAGCAGCGTTCCGGGACAGGGTTCGGCCGGGGAGCTGTTTTTT
.	TRBV7-8	few	TRBJ2-3	CASSLGLASTDTQYF	TGTGCCAGCAGCTTAGGGCTAGCTAGCACAGATACGCAGTATTTT
TRBD1	TRBV10-3	once	TRBJ1-5	CAIRDDRGNQPQHF	TGTGCCATCAGAGATGACAGGGGAAATCAGCCCCAGCATTTT
.	TRBV6-2/TRBV6-3	.	TRBJ1-1	CASSLSSLWAFF	TGTGCCAGCAGCCTTTCGAGCCTATGGGCTTTCTTT
.	TRBV21-1	.	TRBJ2-1	CASSKSGTGVSNEQFF	TGTGCCAGCAGCAAATCAGGGACAGGGGTCTCCAATGAGCAGTTCTTC
.	TRBV9	.	TRBJ1-2	CASSASLGGNYGYTF	TGTGCCAGCAGCGCAAGTTTAGGGGGAAACTATGGCTACACCTTC
TRBD2	TRBV6-2/TRBV6-3	.	TRBJ2-5	CASSKTAGAVETQYF	TGTGCCAGCAGTAAAACAGCGGGGGCTGTAGAGACCCAGTACTTC
.	TRBV3-1/TRBV3-2	.	TRBJ1-1	CASSQQVVYGEAFF	TGTGCCAGCAGCCAACAGGTCGTCTATGGTGAAGCTTTCTTT
.	TRBV6-1	.	TRBJ1-5	CASSDLRQPQHF	TGTGCCAGCAGTGACCTCCGTCAGCCCCAGCATTTT
.	TRBV6-5	.	TRBJ2-1	CASSYVASKNEQFF	TGTGCCAGCAGTTACGTGGCTTCGAAAAATGAGCAGTTCTTC
.	TRBV19	.	TRBJ1-1	CASSNEDSNPEAFF	TGTGCCAGTAGTAACGAGGACAGCAACCCTGAAGCTTTCTTT
TRBD1	TRBV7-6	few	TRBJ2-7	CATRDSSYEQYF	TGTGCCACCCGGGACAGTTCCTACGAGCAGTACTTC
.	TRBV7-2	.	TRBJ2-7	CASSSPAEAQAHF	TGTGCCAGCAGCTCCCCTGCTGAAGCCCAGGCCCACTTC
TRBD2	TRBV5-4	.	TRBJ2-3	CASSLEGRGHTQYF	TGTGCCAGCAGCTTGGAGGGGAGGGGACATACGCAGTATTTT
.	TRBV6-2/TRBV6-3	few	TRBJ2-2	CASSYSLANTGELFF	TGTGCCAGCAGTTACTCCCTAGCGAACACCGGGGAGCTGTTTTTT
.	TRBV7-2	.	TRBJ2-1	CASSRGLENNEQFF	TGTGCCAGCAGCCGCGGACTGGAGAACAATGAGCAGTTCTTC
.	TRBV15	.	TRBJ1-4	CATSRTPPGAANEKLFF	TGTGCCACCAGCCGAACCCCCCCCGGTGCGGCTAATGAAAAACTGTTTTTT
TRBD1	TRBV6-5	.	TRBJ2-7	CATGTGLEQYF	TGTGCCACCGGGACAGGGCTCGAGCAGTACTTC
.	TRBV5-4	few	TRBJ1-1	CASSLSLGGLTEAFF	TGTGCCAGCAGCTTGTCCCTCGGGGGGTTAACTGAAGCTTTCTTT
TRBD1	TRBV28	.	TRBJ2-5	CASRRTGGTQYF	TGTGCCAGCAGGAGGACAGGGGGGACCCAGTACTTC